The T cell receptor (beta chain) under discussion was sequenced for a study of blood T cell repertoires in COVID-19. Whole-study context: Samples representing acute and convalescent COVID-19 were sourced from the United States, Italy and Spain. The analysed material was cDNA or gDNA that came from T cells, B-cell-depleted T cells, or PBMCs.

Profiling relied on immunoSEQ multiplex PCR, and the TCRdb table lists in-frame clones only, not all of them. The data contain approximately 210,000 clones, around 84% of them seen just once; the ten biggest clones take up about a fifth. Sequencing was carried out using peripheral blood. This clonotype was sampled from a human donor in a cohort sampled during active COVID-19.

For the CDR3, the DNA is TGTGCCAGCAGGGGTGGGACAGGGTTTGGGGAGACCCAGTACTTC. Residues: CASRGGTGFGETQYF. The chain is built from TRBV2 and TRBJ2-5, with 9 bases lining up with TRBD1. This CDR3 contains 15 residues. Germline CDR1 SNHLY, CDR2 FYNNEI. V gave up 6 bases and J gave up 5 bases; unmatched junction bases: 10.